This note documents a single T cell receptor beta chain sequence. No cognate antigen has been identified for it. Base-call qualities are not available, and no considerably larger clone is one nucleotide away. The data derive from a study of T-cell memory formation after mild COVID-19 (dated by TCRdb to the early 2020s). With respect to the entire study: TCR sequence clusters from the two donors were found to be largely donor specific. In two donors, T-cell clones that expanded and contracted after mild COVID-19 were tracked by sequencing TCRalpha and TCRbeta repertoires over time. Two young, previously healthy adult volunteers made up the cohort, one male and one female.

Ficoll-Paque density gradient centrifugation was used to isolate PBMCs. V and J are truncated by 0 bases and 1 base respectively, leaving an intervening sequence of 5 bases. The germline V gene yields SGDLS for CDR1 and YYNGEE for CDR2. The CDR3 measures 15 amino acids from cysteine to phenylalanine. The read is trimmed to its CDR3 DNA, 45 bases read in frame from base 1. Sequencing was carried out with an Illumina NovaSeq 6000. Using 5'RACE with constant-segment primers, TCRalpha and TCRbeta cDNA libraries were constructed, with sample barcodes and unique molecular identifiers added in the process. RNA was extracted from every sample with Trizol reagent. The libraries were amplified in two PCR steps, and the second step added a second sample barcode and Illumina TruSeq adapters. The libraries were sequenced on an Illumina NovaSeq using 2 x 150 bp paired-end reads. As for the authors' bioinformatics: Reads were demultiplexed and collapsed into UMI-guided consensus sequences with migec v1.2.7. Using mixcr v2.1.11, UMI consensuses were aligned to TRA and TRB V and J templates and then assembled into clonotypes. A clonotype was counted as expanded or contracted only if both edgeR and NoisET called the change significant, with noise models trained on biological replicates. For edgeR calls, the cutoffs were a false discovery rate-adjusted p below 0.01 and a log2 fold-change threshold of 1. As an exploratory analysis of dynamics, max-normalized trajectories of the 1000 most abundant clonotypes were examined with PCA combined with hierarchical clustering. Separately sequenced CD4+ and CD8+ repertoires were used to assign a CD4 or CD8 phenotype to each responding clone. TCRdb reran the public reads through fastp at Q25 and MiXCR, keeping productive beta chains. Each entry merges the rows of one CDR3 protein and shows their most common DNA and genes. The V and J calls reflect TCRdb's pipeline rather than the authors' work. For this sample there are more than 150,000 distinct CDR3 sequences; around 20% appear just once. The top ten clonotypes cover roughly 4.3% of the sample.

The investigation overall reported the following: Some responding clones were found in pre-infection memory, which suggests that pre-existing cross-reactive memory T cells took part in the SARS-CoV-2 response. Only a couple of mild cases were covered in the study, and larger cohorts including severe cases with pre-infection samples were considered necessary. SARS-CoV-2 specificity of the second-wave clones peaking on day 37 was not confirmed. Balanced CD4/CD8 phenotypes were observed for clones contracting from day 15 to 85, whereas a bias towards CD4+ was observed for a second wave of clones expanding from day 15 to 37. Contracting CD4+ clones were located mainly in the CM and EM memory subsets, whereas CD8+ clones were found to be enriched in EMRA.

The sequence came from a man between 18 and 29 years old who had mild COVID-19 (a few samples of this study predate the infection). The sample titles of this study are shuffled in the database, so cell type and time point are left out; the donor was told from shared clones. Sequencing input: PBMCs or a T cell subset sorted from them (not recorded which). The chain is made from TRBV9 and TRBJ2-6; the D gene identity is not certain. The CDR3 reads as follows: CASSVEASGANVLTF. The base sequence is TGTGCCAGCAGCGTAGAGGCGTCTGGGGCCAACGTCCTGACTTTC.